This T cell receptor (beta chain) derives from a study of regulatory T cells in long-lasting Graves disease. Investigators prepared the TCR beta libraries by applying iRepertoire HTBI primers and Arm-PCR of CDR3 regions. TCRdb re-analysed the multiplex PCR reads in MiXCR, keeping a single row per CDR3 protein. The data show roughly 450,000 distinct CDR3 sequences, roughly 22% seen once. Time point indicated: persistent/refractory GD, antithyroid drugs over 5 years with positive TRAb. Generation of the TCR library employed RNA extracted from PBMCs. A volume of roughly 8.4 milliliters of peripheral blood was collected in EDTA tubes. The sequencing here drew on peripheral blood mononuclear cells (PBMCs), taken when the disease was refractory, from a patient treated with antithyroid drugs. This TCR derives from a female donor with Graves disease.

As DNA, the CDR3 is TGTGCCAGCAGTCCCGGACAGGGGAGTGATTTACGTGCCAAAAACATTCAGTACTTC. Translating gives CASSPGQGSDLRAKNIQYF. The chain couples TRBV6-4 to TRBJ2-4; 9 bases align to TRBD1. The CDR3 contains 19 residues. Unmatched junction bases numbered 15, after V lost 5 bases and J lost 1 base. CDR1 MRHNA and CDR2 SNTAGT come from the germline V gene.